The TCR beta chain described here comes from a study of beta chain features in type 1 diabetes. The CDR3 runs to 13 residues. V lost 3 bases and J 2 bases, leaving 7 bases between the germline ends. Germline CDR1 KGHSH, CDR2 LQKENI. cDNA synthesis used the whole RNA isolate, giving expressed TCRB sequences. There were 3.4 million or so reads on average in the naive, central memory and regulatory T cell samples. The data were produced by immunoSEQ multiplex PCR, yet TCRdb's version contains in-frame clones alone and is incomplete. The table shows about 250,000 clones, with roughly an eighth occurring only once.

What was sequenced was naive CD4+ T cells from blood. This clonotype originated in a woman between 40 and 55 years old in good health. The chain couples TRBV18 to TRBJ2-5, with D uncertain. The CDR3 sequence is CASSPYTQETQYF. CDR3 bases: TGTGCCAGCTCACCGTACACACAAGAGACCCAGTACTTC. Filled out from reference TRBV18 and TRBJ2-5, the complete variable domain reads NAGVMQNPRHLVRRRGQEARLRCSPMKGHSHVYWYRQLPEEGLKFMVYLQKENIIDESGMPKERFSAEFPKEGPSILRIQQVVRGDSAAYFCASSPYTQETQYFGPGTRLLVL.